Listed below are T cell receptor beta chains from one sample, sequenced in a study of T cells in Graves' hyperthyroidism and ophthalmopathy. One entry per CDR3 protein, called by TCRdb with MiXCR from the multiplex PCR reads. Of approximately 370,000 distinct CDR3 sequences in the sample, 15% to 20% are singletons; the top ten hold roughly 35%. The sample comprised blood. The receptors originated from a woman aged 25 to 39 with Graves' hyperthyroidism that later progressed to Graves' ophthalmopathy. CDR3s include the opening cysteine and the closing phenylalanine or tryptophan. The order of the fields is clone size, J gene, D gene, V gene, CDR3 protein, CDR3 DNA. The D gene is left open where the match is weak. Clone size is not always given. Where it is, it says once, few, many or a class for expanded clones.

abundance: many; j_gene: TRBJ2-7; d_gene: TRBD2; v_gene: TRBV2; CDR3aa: CASKAGLAGVNYEQYF; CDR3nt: TGTGCCAGCAAAGCGGGACTAGCGGGCGTGAACTACGAGCAGTACTTC
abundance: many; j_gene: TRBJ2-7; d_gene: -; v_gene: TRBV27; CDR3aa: CASSFGGGAYEQYF; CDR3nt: TGTGCCAGCAGTTTTGGAGGGGGGGCCTACGAGCAGTACTTC
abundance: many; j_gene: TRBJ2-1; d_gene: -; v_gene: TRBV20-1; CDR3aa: CSARDLADTYNEQFF; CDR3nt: TGCAGTGCTAGAGATTTAGCGGACACCTACAATGAGCAGTTCTTC
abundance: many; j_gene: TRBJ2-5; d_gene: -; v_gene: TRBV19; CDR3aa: CASQSGETQYF; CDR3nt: TGTGCCAGTCAGAGTGGGGAGACCCAGTACTTC
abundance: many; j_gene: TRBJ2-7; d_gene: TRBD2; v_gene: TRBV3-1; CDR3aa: CASSKIPGLAGTEGSYEQYF; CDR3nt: TGTGCCAGCAGCAAAATCCCGGGACTAGCGGGTACCGAGGGGTCCTACGAGCAGTACTTC
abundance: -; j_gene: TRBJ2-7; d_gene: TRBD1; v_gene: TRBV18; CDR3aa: CASSPRFPRGQGESSYEQYF; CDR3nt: TGTGCCAGCTCACCACGGTTTCCCCGGGGACAGGGGGAGAGCTCCTACGAGCAGTACTTC
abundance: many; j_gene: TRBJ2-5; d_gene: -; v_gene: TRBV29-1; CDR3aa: CSVASQGKETQYF; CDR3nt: TGCAGCGTTGCCAGTCAGGGGAAAGAGACCCAGTACTTC
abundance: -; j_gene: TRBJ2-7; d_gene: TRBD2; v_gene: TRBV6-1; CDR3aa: CASSKRGPSYEQYF; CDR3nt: TGTGCCAGCAGCAAGCGGGGGCCCTCCTACGAGCAGTACTTC
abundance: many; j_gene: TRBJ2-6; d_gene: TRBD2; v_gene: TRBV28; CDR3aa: CASRAGGANVLTF; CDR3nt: TGTGCCAGCAGAGCGGGGGGGGCCAACGTCCTGACTTTC
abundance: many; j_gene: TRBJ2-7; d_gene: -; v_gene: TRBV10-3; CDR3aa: CAISESTGIEMQYF; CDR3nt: TGTGCCATCAGTGAGAGTACGGGCATCGAAATGCAGTACTTC
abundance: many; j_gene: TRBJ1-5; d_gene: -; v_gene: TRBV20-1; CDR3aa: CSARDMGQPQHF; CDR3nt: TGCAGTGCTAGAGATATGGGTCAGCCCCAGCATTTT
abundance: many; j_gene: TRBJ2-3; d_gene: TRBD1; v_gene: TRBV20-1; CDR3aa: CSASLHRGGADTQYF; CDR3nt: TGCAGTGCTAGCCTTCACAGGGGTGGTGCGGATACGCAGTATTTT
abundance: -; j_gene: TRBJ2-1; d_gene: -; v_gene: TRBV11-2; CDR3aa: CASSLLGEQFF; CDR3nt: TGTGCCAGCAGCTTACTCGGAGAGCAGTTCTTC
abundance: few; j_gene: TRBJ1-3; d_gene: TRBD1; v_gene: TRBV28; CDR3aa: CASRTRRGGRSGNTIYF; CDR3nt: TGTGCCAGCAGGACACGCCGAGGGGGCAGATCTGGAAACACCATATATTTT
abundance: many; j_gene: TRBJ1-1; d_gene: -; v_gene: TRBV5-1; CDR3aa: CASSSGIMNTEAFF; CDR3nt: TGCGCCAGCAGCTCCGGGATCATGAACACTGAAGCTTTCTTT
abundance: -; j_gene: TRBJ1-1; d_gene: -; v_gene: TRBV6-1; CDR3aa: CASYWDTMNTEAFF; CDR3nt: TGTGCCAGCTACTGGGACACAATGAACACTGAAGCTTTCTTT
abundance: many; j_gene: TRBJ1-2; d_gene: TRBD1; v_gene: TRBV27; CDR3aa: CASSPIRTGGSYGYTF; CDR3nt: TGTGCCAGCAGTCCCATAAGGACAGGGGGGTCCTATGGCTACACCTTC
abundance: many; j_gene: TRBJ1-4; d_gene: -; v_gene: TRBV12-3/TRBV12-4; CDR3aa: CASSLLLATNEKLFF; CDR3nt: TGTGCCAGCAGTTTATTGCTAGCAACTAATGAAAAACTGTTTTTT
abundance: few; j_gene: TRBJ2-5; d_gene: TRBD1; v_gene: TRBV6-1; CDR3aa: CASRGGWETQYF; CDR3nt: TGTGCCAGCAGAGGGGGCTGGGAGACCCAGTACTTC
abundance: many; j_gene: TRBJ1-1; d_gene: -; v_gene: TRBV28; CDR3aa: CASSSLPLKPGRDTEAFF; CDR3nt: TGTGCCAGCAGTTCCTTACCCCTTAAGCCTGGAAGAGACACTGAAGCTTTCTTT
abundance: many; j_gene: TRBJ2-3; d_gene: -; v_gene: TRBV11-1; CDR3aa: CASSPWKGEGTDTQYF; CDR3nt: TGTGCCAGCAGCCCCTGGAAGGGGGAGGGCACAGATACGCAGTATTTT
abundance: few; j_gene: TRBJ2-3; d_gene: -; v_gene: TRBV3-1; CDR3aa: CASSQDRSSSTDTQYF; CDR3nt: TGTGCCAGCAGCCAAGATCGCTCAAGTAGCACAGATACGCAGTATTTT
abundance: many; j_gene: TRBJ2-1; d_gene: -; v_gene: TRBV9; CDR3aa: CASSVQPGYNEQFF; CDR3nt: TGTGCCAGCAGCGTACAGCCCGGCTACAATGAGCAGTTCTTC
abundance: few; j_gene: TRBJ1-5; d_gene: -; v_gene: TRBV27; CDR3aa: CASSPARVGWGNQPQHF; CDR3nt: TGTGCCAGCAGCCCCGCGCGGGTGGGGTGGGGCAATCAGCCCCAGCATTTT
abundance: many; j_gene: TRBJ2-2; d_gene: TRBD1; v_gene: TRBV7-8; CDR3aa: CASSLGVRTGAYTGELFF; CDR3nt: TGTGCCAGCAGCTTAGGGGTTAGGACAGGGGCCTACACCGGGGAGCTGTTTTTT
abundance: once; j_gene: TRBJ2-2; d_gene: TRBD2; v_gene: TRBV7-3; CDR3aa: CASSNPSGRAPAGELFF; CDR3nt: TGTGCCAGCAGCAACCCCAGCGGGAGGGCCCCTGCCGGGGAGCTGTTTTTT
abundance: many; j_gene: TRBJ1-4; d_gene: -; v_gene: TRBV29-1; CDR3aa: CSVEEATKLFF; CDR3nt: TGCAGCGTTGAAGAGGCGACGAAACTGTTTTTT
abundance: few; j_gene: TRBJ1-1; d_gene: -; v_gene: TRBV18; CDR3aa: CASSREGDTEAFF; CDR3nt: TGTGCCAGCTCACGGGAGGGGGACACTGAAGCTTTCTTT
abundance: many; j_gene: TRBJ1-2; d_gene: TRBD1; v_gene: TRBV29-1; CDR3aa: CSVGTGANYGYTF; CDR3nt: TGCAGCGTCGGAACAGGGGCCAACTATGGCTACACCTTC
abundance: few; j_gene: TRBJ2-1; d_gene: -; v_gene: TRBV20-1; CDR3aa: CSARYQTASSYNEQFF; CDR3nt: TGCAGTGCTAGATATCAGACTGCCTCCTCCTACAATGAGCAGTTCTTC
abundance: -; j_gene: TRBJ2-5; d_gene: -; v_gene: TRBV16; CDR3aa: CASSQYWAERVETQYF; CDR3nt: TGTGCCAGCAGCCAATATTGGGCAGAACGAGTGGAGACCCAGTACTTC
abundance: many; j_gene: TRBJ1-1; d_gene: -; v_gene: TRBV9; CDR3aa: CASSARHTNTEAFF; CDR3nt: TGTGCCAGCAGCGCACGACATACGAACACTGAAGCTTTCTTT
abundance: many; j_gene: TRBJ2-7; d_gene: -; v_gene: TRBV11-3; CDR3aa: CASSSINRERAYEQYF; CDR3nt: TGTGCCAGCAGCTCAATAAACAGGGAGCGGGCCTACGAGCAGTACTTC